What follows describes a single T cell receptor (beta chain). This specimen comes from a study of cytomegalovirus exposure and HLA in healthy donors. CDR1 and CDR2 (germline): LNHDA, SQIVND (reference sequence). Losses at the gene ends were 7 bases for V and 3 bases for J; bases not matched to a gene: 11. CDR3 length equals 16 residues. The PCR was carried out with 60 Vbeta primers and 13 Jbeta primers. Only in-frame clones appear in the TCRdb table, and some are missing; sequencing was by immunoSEQ multiplex PCR. The table lists 65,000 to 100,000 clones, roughly 80% of them singletons, with 14% to 15% in the top ten.

The clonotype was recovered from a woman aged 40 to 50 in good health and CMV-seropositive. Sequencing was done on a sample of PBMCs. The chain is built from TRBV19 and TRBJ2-3; TRBD2 matches at 9 bases. The CDR3 loop reads CASTDLGSGGTDTQYF. The CDR3 region has the DNA TGTGCCAGTACCGACCTGGGAAGCGGGGGGACAGATACGCAGTATTTT.